One sample yielded the 22 T cell receptor beta chains listed below, sequenced in a study of T cells in localized non-small cell lung cancer. TCRdb's copy holds only in-frame clones and misses some; the assay was immunoSEQ multiplex PCR. This sample carries about 6,000 clones, 20% to 25% of them seen once, and the ten largest clones take approximately 9.8%. The sample here was lung tumor tissue, taken before any cancer treatment. These receptors were obtained from a female donor at least 60 years old with stage I lung adenocarcinoma.

By proportion, this clone is medium-sized (0.01 to 0.1%). The chain uses TRBV6-8 and TRBJ2-3; 9 nucleotides agree with TRBD1. The CDR3 has 13 amino acids. Germline CDR1 reads MNHGY; CDR2 reads SAAAGT. After removal of 7 bases from V and 4 bases from J, the junction contained 3 bases not matched to a gene. The CDR3: CASTRQGADTQYF. In DNA, the CDR3 is TGTGCCAGCACTCGACAGGGGGCAGATACGCAGTATTTT.

The V gene is TRBV19, the J gene TRBJ2-7, with 12 bases aligning to TRBD2. Looked up from germline, CDR1 is LNHDA and CDR2 is SQIVND (reference sequence). Losses at the gene ends were 10 bases for V and 7 bases for J; bases not matched to a gene: 8. CDR3 length equals 13 residues. The CDR3 DNA sequence: TGTGCCACTACGAGACTAGCGGGAGAAGAGCAGTACTTC. Amino acid sequence: CATTRLAGEEQYF.

The chain carries TRBV29-1 and TRBJ2-1; the D gene is possibly TRBD2 (6 bases). Between the trimmed V and J ends, which lost 7 bases and 7 bases, there was a span of 14 bases. This CDR3 is 12 amino acids long. Germline values: CDR1 SQVTM, CDR2 ANQGSEA. The CDR3 protein is CSGGGRSNEQFF. The CDR3 DNA reads TGCAGCGGGGGAGGTAGATCGAATGAGCAGTTCTTC.

There are many counts of this clone. The V and J genes are TRBV11-3 and TRBJ1-1; D is unclear. The ends were cut back, 3 bases at V and 1 base at J, with 12 bases in the middle. Germline V lookup: CDR1 SGHNT, CDR2 YENEEA. The CDR3 sequence is 15 residues long. CDR3 bases: TGTGCCAGCAGCTTGGCCGGAGCCTCGAACACTGAAGCTTTCTTT. It yields the protein CASSLAGASNTEAFF.

The V gene is TRBV11-3, the J gene TRBJ2-5, with 7 bases matching TRBD1. This CDR3 has 15 residues. Trimming removed 5 bases from V and 3 bases from J; junction bases left unmatched: 9. From germline, CDR1 is SGHNT and CDR2 YENEEA. The CDR3 loop reads CASSRRDSIEETQYF. The CDR3 DNA is TGTGCCAGCAGCCGCCGGGACAGTATAGAAGAGACCCAGTACTTC.

This clone was counted a few times. The V call is TRBV28, the J call TRBJ1-4, with TRBD1 matching over 7 bases. With 6 bases clipped from V and 6 bases from J, the junction kept 7 bases outside the gene matches. The V gene's germline CDR1 is MDHEN and CDR2 SYDVKM. This CDR3 comprises 14 residues. As DNA, the CDR3 is TGTGCCAGCAGACCCGGGACAGCAGATGAAAAACTGTTTTTT. It specifies CASRPGTADEKLFF.

The CDR3 sequence: CASSPELGRSSAVVGTQYF. CDR3 nucleotides: TGTGCCAGCAGCCCTGAGCTGGGGAGGAGTAGCGCGGTCGTTGGTACGCAGTATTTT. This chain links TRBV6-8 with TRBJ2-3; perhaps TRBD2 as D (6 bases). V was trimmed by 6 bases and J by 8 bases, leaving 33 bases between them. The CDR3 has 19 amino acids. Germline CDR1 and CDR2: MNHGY and SAAAGT.

The genes are TRBV6-8 and TRBJ1-2; a possible D gene is TRBD1 (5 bases). CDR1 MNHGY and CDR2 SAAAGT come from the germline V gene. Deletions cut 2 bases from V and 0 bases from J, with 13 bases between. The CDR3 is 16 amino acids. Here the CDR3 DNA reads TGTGCCAGCAGTTACGCGGAGGGACGGGCTAACTATGGCTACACCTTC. Protein: CASSYAEGRANYGYTF.

Sample share makes this clone medium-sized. The J gene is TRBJ2-7, the V gene TRBV9; TRBD2 matches at 11 bases. This CDR3 is built from 16 residues. The J segment lost 3 bases and the V segment lost 1 base, leaving 6 bases of the junction unmatched. The germline V gene has CDR1 SGDLS and CDR2 YYNGEE. CDR3 DNA sequence: TGTGCCAGCAGCGTAATGGGACTAGCGGAGTACTACGAGCAGTACTTC. Translation gives CASSVMGLAEYYEQYF.

The chain links TRBV12-5 to TRBJ1-1; the match to TRBD1 covers 8 bases. CDR3 length equals 12 residues. CDR1 is LGHNT, CDR2 FRNRAP, per germline. J lost 9 bases, V lost 6 bases, and 6 bases had no gene match. The CDR3 here is CASGEQGGQAFF. The CDR3 DNA reads TGTGCTAGTGGCGAACAGGGGGGACAAGCTTTCTTT.

CDR3 DNA sequence: TGCGCCAGCAGCTTGGAAGGTCTAGCGGGCTCCTGGACCCAGTACTTC. It specifies CASSLEGLAGSWTQYF. This sequence joins TRBV5-1 and TRBJ2-5, with TRBD2 matching 8 bases. The CDR3 consists of 16 residues. Germline-derived CDR1 and CDR2 are SGHRS and YFSETQ. With 0 bases clipped from V and 7 bases from J, the junction kept 11 bases outside the gene matches.

This clone was found a few times. The chain recombines TRBV11-3 with TRBJ1-2, with TRBD1 as a possible D gene (6 bases). Trimming took off 4 bases at V and 4 bases at J, with 28 bases between the two ends. There are 19 residues in the CDR3. CDR1 and CDR2 (germline): SGHNT, YENEEA. The CDR3 reads CASSWRGMADPSSVYGYTF. CDR3 DNA: TGTGCCAGCAGCTGGAGGGGGATGGCGGACCCCTCTTCCGTCTATGGCTACACCTTC.

Relative to its sample, this clone is large (0.1 to 1%). The chain links TRBV28 to TRBJ1-1; maybe TRBD1 (5 bases). The CDR3 loop spans 15 amino acids. From germline, CDR1 is MDHEN and CDR2 SYDVKM. V was trimmed by 3 bases and J by 2 bases, leaving 13 bases between them. CDR3 coding DNA: TGTGCCAGCAGTTTTTGGGGCAGAACTAACACTGAAGCTTTCTTT. This codes for CASSFWGRTNTEAFF.

The chain combines TRBV7-7 with TRBJ1-1; D might be TRBD1 (5 bases). The CDR3 is 16 amino acids. Per the germline V gene, CDR1 is SSHAT and CDR2 is FNYEAQ (reference sequence). Between the trimmed V and J ends, which lost 2 bases and 2 bases, there was a span of 15 bases. CDR3 nucleotides: TGTGCCAGCAGCTTATTTTTACAGGTCCTAAACACTGAAGCTTTCTTT. Encoded protein: CASSLFLQVLNTEAFF.

The J gene is TRBJ2-1, the V gene TRBV18; 11 nucleotides line up with TRBD2. The CDR3 contains 15 residues. From germline, CDR1 is KGHSH and CDR2 LQKENI. After removal of 8 bases from V and 9 bases from J, the junction contained 12 bases not matched to a gene. The CDR3 nucleotides are TGTGCCAGCACCTCCCCGGGACTAGCGGTCGGTGAGCAGTTCTTC. Encoded protein: CASTSPGLAVGEQFF.

This clone has at least ten counts. The chain uses TRBV11-3 and TRBJ2-7; 10 bases are shared with TRBD1. The junction had 8 bases not matched to a gene; V was cut back by 3 bases and J by 6 bases. This CDR3 spans 15 amino acids. Germline V gene lookup returns CDR1 SGHNT and CDR2 YENEEA. CDR3 nucleotide sequence: TGTGCCAGCAGCTTCTCAGACAGGGGGCGAGGCGAGCAGTACTTC. It specifies CASSFSDRGRGEQYF.

This clone occurred a few times. V and J are TRBV19 and TRBJ1-2; D is uncertain. CDR1 is LNHDA and CDR2 is SQIVND in the germline V gene (reference sequence). The CDR3 is 14 residues long. The V and J ends lost 7 bases and 5 bases respectively, with 17 bases between them. CDR3 loop: CASNSGRRTYGYTF. In DNA, the CDR3 is TGTGCCAGTAACTCCGGGAGGCGGACTTATGGCTACACCTTC.

The rearrangement joins TRBV18 to TRBJ1-2, with 9 bases identical to TRBD1. CDR1 and CDR2 (germline): KGHSH, LQKENI. The ends lost 5 bases at V and 4 bases at J; junction bases unmatched: 2. The CDR3 is made up of 13 amino acids. CDR3 residues: CASSSTGGYGYTF. The CDR3 DNA is TGTGCCAGCTCATCGACAGGGGGCTATGGCTACACCTTC.

The CDR3 DNA sequence: TGTGCCAGCAGTTTATTAGCGGGGAACTACGAGCAGTACTTC. As protein: CASSLLAGNYEQYF. The chain has TRBV28 and TRBJ2-7, with TRBD2 identical over 8 bases. CDR3 length equals 14 residues. CDR1 is MDHEN, CDR2 SYDVKM, per germline. The ends lost 1 base at V and 3 bases at J; junction bases unmatched: 2.

J is TRBJ1-5 and V is TRBV19; D uncertain. Germline V gene lookup returns CDR1 LNHDA and CDR2 SQIVND (reference sequence). The CDR3 runs 14 residues. V was cut by 3 bases and J by 6 bases, with 12 bases left in between. The CDR3 bases are TGTGCCAGTAGTATTATGGGGTGGGGTCAGCCCCAGCATTTT. Translated, it gives CASSIMGWGQPQHF.

This rearrangement joins TRBV29-1 to TRBJ2-5; D might be TRBD1 (6 bases). Trimming removed 1 base at V and 5 bases at J, with 11 bases between. CDR1 and CDR2 (germline): SQVTM, ANQGSEA. This CDR3 comprises 13 residues. The CDR3 DNA is TGCAGCGTTGAAGCTGGGGGCCTGGAGACCCAGTACTTC. Encoded protein: CSVEAGGLETQYF.

This clone was seen a single time. V and J are TRBV19 and TRBJ1-2, with a weak D call TRBD1 (6 bases). Germline assignment: CDR1 LNHDA and CDR2 SQIVND (reference sequence). The CDR3 totals 14 residues. V lost 6 bases and J 4 bases, leaving 15 bases between the germline ends. The CDR3 DNA is TGTGCCAGTAGGGTACAGGGACTCGGCTATGGCTACACCTTC. Translating it yields CASRVQGLGYGYTF.